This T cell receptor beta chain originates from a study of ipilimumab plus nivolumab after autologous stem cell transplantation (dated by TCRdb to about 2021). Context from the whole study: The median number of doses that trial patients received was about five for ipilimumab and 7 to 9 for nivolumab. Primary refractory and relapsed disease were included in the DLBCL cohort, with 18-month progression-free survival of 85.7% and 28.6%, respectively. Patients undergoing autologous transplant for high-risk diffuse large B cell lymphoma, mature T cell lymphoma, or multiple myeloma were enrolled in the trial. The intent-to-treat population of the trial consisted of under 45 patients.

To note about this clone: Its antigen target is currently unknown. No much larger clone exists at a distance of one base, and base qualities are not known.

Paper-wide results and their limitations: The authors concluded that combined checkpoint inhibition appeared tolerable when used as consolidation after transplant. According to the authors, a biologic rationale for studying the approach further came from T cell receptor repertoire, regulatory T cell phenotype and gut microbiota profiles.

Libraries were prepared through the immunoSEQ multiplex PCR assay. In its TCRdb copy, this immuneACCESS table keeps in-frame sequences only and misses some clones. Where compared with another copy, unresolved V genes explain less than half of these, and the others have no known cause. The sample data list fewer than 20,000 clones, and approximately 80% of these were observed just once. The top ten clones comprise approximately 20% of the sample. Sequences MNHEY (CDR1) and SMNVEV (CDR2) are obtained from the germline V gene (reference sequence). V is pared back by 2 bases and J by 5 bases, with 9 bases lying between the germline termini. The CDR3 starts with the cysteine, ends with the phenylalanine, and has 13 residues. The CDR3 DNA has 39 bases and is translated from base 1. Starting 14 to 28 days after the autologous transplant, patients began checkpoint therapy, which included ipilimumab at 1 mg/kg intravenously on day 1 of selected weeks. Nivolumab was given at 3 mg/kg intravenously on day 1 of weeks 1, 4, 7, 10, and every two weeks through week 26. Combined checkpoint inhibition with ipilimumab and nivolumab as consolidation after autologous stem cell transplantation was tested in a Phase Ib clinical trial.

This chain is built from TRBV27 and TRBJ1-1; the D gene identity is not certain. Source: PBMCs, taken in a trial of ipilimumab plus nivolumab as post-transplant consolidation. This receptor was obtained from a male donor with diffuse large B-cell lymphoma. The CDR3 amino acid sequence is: CASSLEESTEAFF. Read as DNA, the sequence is TGTGCCAGCAGTTTAGAGGAAAGTACTGAAGCTTTCTTT.